Shown below are 6 T cell receptor beta chains from a single sample sequenced in a study of high-grade serous ovarian cancer treatment subgroups. The data were produced by immunoSEQ multiplex PCR, yet TCRdb's version contains in-frame clones alone and is incomplete. This sample yields 5,000 to 6,500 clones, of which about three quarters are seen a single time; 6% to 9% belongs to the top ten. Tumor samples were taken before definitive surgery or chemotherapy. The specimen sequenced was tumor tissue. The receptor set was obtained from a human donor with high-grade serous ovarian cancer.

The DNA for the CDR3 is TGTGCCAGCAGCTTGGTACAGGGTGGGTACGAGCAGTACTTC. It yields the protein CASSLVQGGYEQYF. The rearrangement links TRBV5-5 to TRBJ2-7; tentative D call: TRBD1 (6 bases). Trimming took off 0 bases at V and 4 bases at J, with 11 bases between the two ends. CDR1 is SGHKS, CDR2 YYEKEE, per germline (reference sequence). This CDR3 is built from 14 residues.

The chain couples TRBV27 to TRBJ1-5; TRBD1 might be the D (5 bases). Per the germline V gene, CDR1 is MNHEY and CDR2 is SMNVEV (reference sequence). This CDR3 has 16 residues. The germline V and J ends were trimmed by 3 bases and 7 bases, with 19 bases remaining between them. CDR3 nucleotides: TGTGCCAGCAGTTTCCGGCAGTCGAAGGGGCAACAGCCCCAGCATTTT. It translates to CASSFRQSKGQQPQHF.

This clone was seen only a few times. This chain uses TRBV5-4 with TRBJ1-5; D is perhaps TRBD1 (5 bases). CDR1 and CDR2 (germline): SGHNT, YYREEE (reference sequence). The CDR3 extends over 15 amino acids. Trimming cost V 1 base and J 1 base, with 9 bases left between them. The CDR3 here is CASSLNPGSNQPQHF. The CDR3 DNA sequence: TGTGCCAGCAGCTTGAATCCAGGGAGCAATCAGCCCCAGCATTTT.

The gene calls are TRBV18 and TRBJ2-3; D possibly matches TRBD1 or TRBD2 (6 bases each). There are 16 residues in the CDR3. Per the germline V gene, CDR1 is KGHSH and CDR2 is LQKENI. V shed 3 bases and J shed 5 bases, with 18 bases lying between them. The DNA for the CDR3 is TGTGCCAGCTCACCCCTACAAACCAGGGGAGGAGATACGCAGTATTTT. This gives the protein CASSPLQTRGGDTQYF.

The table lists this clone with a count of one. The chain couples TRBV7-9 to TRBJ2-1; 9 nucleotides line up with TRBD2. The CDR3 spans 15 residues. Unmatched junction bases numbered 5, after V lost 1 base and J lost 7 bases. Germline V lookup: CDR1 SEHNR, CDR2 FQNEAQ (reference sequence). DNA of the CDR3: TGTGCCAGCAGCTTAGGCGGGGGGGCCCTGAATGAGCAGTTCTTC. Translated: CASSLGGGALNEQFF.

The chain carries TRBV5-1 and TRBJ1-2; D gene uncertain. V was clipped by 3 bases and J by 6 bases, with 9 bases between them. Germline CDR1 SGHRS, CDR2 YFSETQ. CDR3 length equals 12 residues. CDR3 residues: CASSSTVDGYTF. The DNA of the CDR3 is TGCGCCAGCAGCTCGACGGTTGATGGCTACACCTTC.